The text below deals with one T cell receptor beta chain. The sample is drawn from a study of blood T cell repertoires in COVID-19. Background on the study: T cells, B-cell-depleted T cells, or PBMCs provided the cDNA or gDNA that served as material.

Trimming at V came to 9 bases and at J to 9 bases, leaving 7 bases not matched to a gene. CDR1 SNHLY and CDR2 FYNNEI come from the germline V gene. This CDR3 region has 13 residues. TCRdb's table, derived via immunoSEQ multiplex PCR, lists solely in-frame clones and lacks some. Seen here are around 140,000 clones, around 80% observed once, and the top ten hold 2.4%. J is TRBJ1-6 and V is TRBV2, with 8 bases fitting TRBD1. The TCR was taken from a man aged 40-55 years with acute COVID-19. Material for sequencing was PBMCs or T cells enriched from blood (not recorded which). CDR3 residues: CASHNRGSSPLHF. DNA of the CDR3: TGTGCCAGTCATAACAGGGGGAGTTCACCCCTCCACTTT.